The 14 T cell receptor beta chains below all came from one sample that was sequenced in a study of cytomegalovirus exposure and HLA in healthy donors. The PCR was carried out with 60 Vbeta primers and 13 Jbeta primers. Generated by immunoSEQ multiplex PCR, the TCRdb table keeps only in-frame clones and is missing some. The repertoire holds about 150,000 clones, with 80% to 85% as singletons. The sequenced material came from PBMCs. Source of these receptors: a woman in her 30s in good health and CMV-seronegative.

The rearrangement uses TRBV28 and TRBJ2-1; the match to TRBD2 covers 10 bases. Trimming removed 1 base from V and 8 bases from J; junction bases left unmatched: 8. This CDR3 comprises 16 residues. CDR1 and CDR2 from the germline V gene are MDHEN and SYDVKM. The CDR3 spells CASSLSPSGSLHEQFF. CDR3 DNA sequence: TGTGCCAGCAGTTTATCCCCTAGCGGGAGTCTCCATGAGCAGTTCTTC.

The genes are TRBV5-1 and TRBJ2-2, with 14 bases fitting TRBD2. This CDR3 is 18 amino acids long. Germline CDR1 SGHRS, CDR2 YFSETQ. Unmatched junction bases numbered 7, after V lost 1 base and J lost 5 bases. CDR3 coding DNA: TGCGCCAGCAGCTTGAGACTAGCGGGAGGGCCGCGGACCGGGGAGCTGTTTTTT. It specifies CASSLRLAGGPRTGELFF.

The rearrangement joins TRBV15 to TRBJ2-2; no clear D gene. Between the trimmed V and J ends, which lost 4 bases and 3 bases, there was a span of 9 bases. Germline values: CDR1 LNHNV, CDR2 YYDKDF (reference sequence). The length of the CDR3 is 14 residues. The CDR3 here is CATSTRGDTGELFF. The CDR3 DNA follows: TGTGCCACCAGCACGAGAGGAGACACCGGGGAGCTGTTTTTT. The complete variable domain, with remaining parts taken from reference TRBV15 and TRBJ2-2, reads DAMVIQNPRYQVTQFGKPVTLSCSQTLNHNVMYWYQQKSSQAPKLLFHYYDKDFNNEADTPDNFQSRRPNTSFCFLDIRSPGLGDTAMYLCATSTRGDTGELFFGEGSRLTVL.

V gene TRBV18 combines with J gene TRBJ2-3; 7 bases align to TRBD1. This CDR3 has 16 residues. Trimming cost V 3 bases and J 1 base; bases outside gene matches: 7. CDR1 is KGHSH, CDR2 LQKENI, per germline. CDR3 nucleotide sequence: TGTGCCAGCTCACCCCAGACAGGGTGGGGCACAGATACGCAGTATTTT. It codes for CASSPQTGWGTDTQYF.

The rearrangement uses TRBV4-3 and TRBJ2-1, with 10 bases aligning to TRBD2. The CDR3 loop spans 17 amino acids. Trimming took 3 bases from V and 4 from J; bases not matched to a gene: 9. Germline lookup yields CDR1 LGHNA and CDR2 YSLEER. CDR3: CASSHSGTSDFYNEQFF. In DNA, the CDR3 is TGCGCCAGCAGCCATTCCGGGACTAGCGACTTTTACAATGAGCAGTTCTTC.

This chain joins TRBV5-1 and TRBJ2-1; D remains ambiguous. The CDR3 consists of 15 residues. V was trimmed by 0 bases and J by 4 bases, leaving 11 bases between them. Germline CDR1 is SGHRS and CDR2 is YFSETQ. The CDR3 DNA is TGCGCCAGCAGCTTGGCCAAGGTCGGGTACAATGAGCAGTTCTTC. Translated: CASSLAKVGYNEQFF.

This chain links TRBV6-5 with TRBJ2-7; possibly TRBD1 for D (5 bases). Looked up from germline, CDR1 is MNHEY and CDR2 is SVGAGI. The CDR3 totals 13 residues. The ends were cut back, 5 bases at V and 6 bases at J, with 14 bases in the middle. This chain's CDR3 is CASSRQGLPEQYF. The CDR3 nucleotides are TGTGCCAGCAGTCGTCAGGGTTTGCCCGAGCAGTACTTC.

This chain joins TRBV11-2 and TRBJ2-5; D unclear. Looked up from germline, CDR1 is SGHAT and CDR2 is FQNNGV. The CDR3 has 13 residues. The V end was cut by 6 bases, the J end by 1 base, with 9 bases between. The CDR3: CASRALLQETQYF. The CDR3 DNA reads TGTGCCAGCAGAGCCCTACTCCAAGAGACCCAGTACTTC.

The table lists this clone with a few counts. The chain couples TRBV6-1 to TRBJ1-3, with 7 bases identical to TRBD1. The ends lost 2 bases at V and 8 bases at J; junction bases unmatched: 15. Germline V lookup: CDR1 MNHNS, CDR2 SASEGT. The length of the CDR3 is 17 residues. The chain's CDR3 is CASSEIRWTGRADTIYF. CDR3 bases: TGTGCCAGCAGTGAAATAAGGTGGACAGGACGGGCGGACACCATATATTTT.

The V call is TRBV18, the J call TRBJ1-2, with D perhaps matching TRBD1 (6 bases). CDR3 length equals 14 residues. Germline CDR1 KGHSH, CDR2 LQKENI. Between the trimmed V and J ends, which lost 2 bases and 7 bases, there was a span of 14 bases. CDR3 region: CASSPVGQDSGYTF. DNA for the CDR3: TGTGCCAGCTCACCAGTTGGGCAGGACAGTGGCTACACCTTC.

This chain connects TRBV5-1 to TRBJ2-5; D gene unclear. Germline lookup yields CDR1 SGHRS and CDR2 YFSETQ. The CDR3 sequence is 13 residues long. Trimming stripped 0 bases from V and 4 bases from J, with 7 bases between. The CDR3 is CASSLGYGETQYF. The CDR3 region has the DNA TGCGCCAGCAGCTTGGGGTACGGAGAGACCCAGTACTTC.

V gene TRBV5-6 combines with J gene TRBJ2-7; 10 bases line up with TRBD2. This CDR3 has 16 amino acids. The ends lost 1 base at V and 1 base at J; junction bases unmatched: 5. Per the germline V gene, CDR1 is SGHDT and CDR2 is YYEEEE. CDR3 protein: CASSLRTSGMSYEQYF. In nucleotides, the CDR3 is TGTGCCAGCAGCTTGAGAACTAGCGGGATGTCCTACGAGCAGTACTTC.

This clone was observed a handful of times. The V and J genes are TRBV5-5 and TRBJ1-6, with TRBD1 as a possible D gene (6 bases). CDR3 length: 16 residues. Trimming stripped 3 bases from V and 8 bases from J, with 18 bases between. Per germline, CDR1 SGHKS and CDR2 YYEKEE (reference sequence). CDR3 residues: CASSSWGQGMDSPLHF. The CDR3 DNA follows: TGTGCCAGCAGCTCCTGGGGCCAGGGGATGGATTCACCCCTCCACTTT. Drawing the rest from reference TRBV5-5 and TRBJ1-6, the complete variable domain is DAGVTQSPTHLIKTRGQQVTLRCSPISGHKSVSWYQQVLGQGPQFIFQYYEKEERGRGNFPDRFSARQFPNYSSELNVNALLLGDSALYLCASSSWGQGMDSPLHFGNGTRLTVT.

This chain links TRBV5-6 with TRBJ1-1; TRBD1 is a possible D gene (6 bases). With 0 bases removed from V and 2 bases from J, the gap between germline ends came to 14 bases. CDR1 SGHDT and CDR2 YYEEEE come from the germline V gene. CDR3 length equals 16 residues. DNA for the CDR3: TGTGCCAGCAGCTTGGCGGCCGGACAGACTAACACTGAAGCTTTCTTT. Encoded protein: CASSLAAGQTNTEAFF. Combining the CDR3 with reference TRBV5-6 and TRBJ1-1 gives the whole variable domain DAGVTQSPTHLIKTRGQQVTLRCSPKSGHDTVSWYQQALGQGPQFIFQYYEEEERQRGNFPDRFSGHQFPNYSSELNVNALLLGDSALYLCASSLAAGQTNTEAFFGQGTRLTVV.